This T cell receptor (beta chain) is drawn from a study of CD8 T cells in ankylosing spondylitis. Study outcomes and limitations: Reactive arthritis synovial fluid and blood were previously reported to contain some motif variants.

This clonotype was observed many times. Its antigen is unidentified. TCRdb processed the 5' RACE reads anew with MiXCR; each CDR3 protein has one entry. This table holds around 250,000 distinct CDR3 sequences, roughly 10% found once. The CDR3 sequence is 13 residues long. Trimming cost V 3 bases and J 10 bases, with 11 bases left between them. The germline V gene encodes CDR1 SGHRS and CDR2 YFSETQ. The material sequenced was blood, either unsorted or a sorted T cell fraction (not recorded which). This chain links TRBV5-1 with TRBJ1-6; no clear D gene. This sequence was found in a male donor with ankylosing spondylitis or in good health (not recorded which). Here the CDR3 reads CASSSGSGSPLHF. The CDR3 DNA reads TGCGCCAGCAGCTCCGGGAGTGGGTCACCCCTCCACTTT. The complete variable domain, with remaining parts taken from reference TRBV5-1 and TRBJ1-6, reads KAGVTQTPRYLIKTRGQQVTLSCSPISGHRSVSWYQQTPGQGLQFLFEYFSETQRNKGNFPGRFSGRQFSNSRSEMNVSTLELGDSALYLCASSSGSGSPLHFGNGTRLTVT.